The T cell receptor beta chain under discussion was sequenced for a study of blood T cell repertoires in COVID-19 (dated by TCRdb to the early 2020s). Describing the broader study: Collaborator samples came from the United States, Italy and Spain and covered acute and convalescent phases of COVID-19. The prospective study material was composed of cDNA or gDNA derived from T cells, B-cell-depleted T cells, or PBMCs. Subjects who had been exposed to COVID-19, were actively infected with it, or had recovered from it provided the deeply sampled blood TCRbeta repertoires that made up the dataset. The repertoires were made available in a free public database intended to serve as a resource for research on the immune response to SARS-CoV-2. The samples were drawn from the first 160 participants of the ongoing ImmuneRACE study and from 1,254 subjects provided by 6 global collaborators. A de-identified subject ID, COVID-19 status, age in years and sex were almost always included in the sample metadata. HLA class I and class II types, where available, came from metadata supplied by the sample provider rather than from assay-based typing.

TCRbeta CDR3 regions were amplified from genomic DNA using the immunoSEQ Assay, a bias-controlled multiplex PCR. The source study handled its data this way. Nucleated cell counts per sample were estimated from amplification of reference gene primers within the assay. Sequence reads were collapsed and filtered to measure the absolute abundance of every unique TCRbeta CDR3 rearrangement. For each sample, productive Simpson clonality was calculated by taking the square root of Simpson's diversity index across productive rearrangements. The source is immuneACCESS, and TCRdb retained only in-frame sequences with V and J called. Part of the clones is not carried over; for the studies checked, unresolved V genes explain less than half of this, and the remainder is unexplained. V, J and clone size reflect that table, while D and trimming were determined from the DNA. The sample includes roughly 500,000 clones, with roughly nine tenths observed a single time. The top ten hold around 0.9% of the sample.

The research as a whole found: The amount of clinical and demographic metadata varied by source and participant and was provided uncurated.

The germline ends are 12 bases apart after V is trimmed by 3 bases and J by 1 base. The germline V gene supplies CDR1 KGHSH and CDR2 LQKENI. Reading from cysteine to phenylalanine, the CDR3 counts 15 amino acids. Only the CDR3 portion is preserved as DNA: 45 bases, with reading frame beginning at the first base. One collaborating source in Seattle enrolled patients while the patients were actively infected and followed the patients over time throughout the course of disease. The collaborating institutions used their own protocols to collect whole blood in K2EDTA tubes. For TCRbeta analysis, collaborators shipped samples in one of three forms: frozen whole blood, isolated PBMCs, or DNA extracted from either of those sample types. A word on this clone: Its cognate antigen has yet to be identified. No much larger clonotype is one base removed from it; base qualities were not supplied.

Sequenced: peripheral blood. The clonotype comes from a man younger than 35 with COVID-19, enrolled during active disease. The chain links TRBV18 with TRBJ1-1; the D gene remains uncertain. The CDR3 reads as follows: CASSPSGRGNTEAFF. The base sequence is TGTGCCAGCTCACCCTCCGGGCGGGGGAACACTGAAGCTTTCTTT.